The clone carrying this TCR beta chain was observed a handful of times. Antigen specificity is unknown. This sample is drawn from a study of blood T cells in healthy people across ages. The study recruited healthy Caucasian donors from Russia who were aged about 6 to 100. Each sample provided at least 6 micrograms of extracted total RNA. Study conclusions and caveats: The authors considered diversity estimates from one million T cells to be underestimates.

V gave up 3 bases and J gave up 4 bases; unmatched junction bases: 3. The CDR3 is made up of 13 amino acids. Together with a sample-barcoded 5' primer, a J-beta primer mix was included in a second PCR lasting about 7 to 11 cycles. The yield of each sample was at least 3 million CDR3-containing paired-end reads. TCRdb re-called the 5' RACE reads with MiXCR, one entry per CDR3 protein. The sample contains about 800,000 distinct CDR3 sequences, 58% of which appear only once. The chain has TRBV12-3 or TRBV12-4 and TRBJ2-7; the match to TRBD2 covers 7 bases. Sequenced material: blood. This sequence was found in a man younger than 40 in good health. CDR3 bases: TGTGCCAGCAGTTTGACTAGCCGATACGAGCAGTACTTC. This translates into CASSLTSRYEQYF.